Reported below is one T cell receptor (beta chain). This sample was taken from a study of cytomegalovirus exposure and HLA in healthy donors. PCR was performed using 60 Vbeta and 13 Jbeta primers. The assay was immunoSEQ multiplex PCR, and TCRdb's table has in-frame clones only and misses some. The sample consists of 150,000 to 200,000 clones, 70% to 80% of them appearing once. CDR1 and CDR2 (germline): KGHSH, LQKENI. The CDR3 loop spans 15 amino acids. Deletions cut 0 bases from V and 1 base from J, with 9 bases between. This chain links TRBV18 with TRBJ2-5; possible D gene TRBD1, 5 bases. This clonotype was obtained from a woman in her 50s in good health and CMV-seronegative. The sequencing input was PBMCs. CDR3 nucleotides: TGTGCCAGCTCACCACCGTCAGGGATCCAAGAGACCCAGTACTTC. As protein: CASSPPSGIQETQYF.